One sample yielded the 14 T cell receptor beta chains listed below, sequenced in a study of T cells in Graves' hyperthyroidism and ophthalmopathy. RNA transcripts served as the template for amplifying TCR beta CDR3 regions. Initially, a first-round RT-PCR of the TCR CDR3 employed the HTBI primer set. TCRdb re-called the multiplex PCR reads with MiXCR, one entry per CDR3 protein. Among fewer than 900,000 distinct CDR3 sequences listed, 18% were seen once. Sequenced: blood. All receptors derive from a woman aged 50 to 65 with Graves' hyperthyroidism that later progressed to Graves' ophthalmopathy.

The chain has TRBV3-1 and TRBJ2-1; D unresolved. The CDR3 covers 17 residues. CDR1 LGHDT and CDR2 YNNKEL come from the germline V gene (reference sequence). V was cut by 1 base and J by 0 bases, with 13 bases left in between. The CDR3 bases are TGTGCCAGCAGCCAAGTGGGAAGACCAAGCTCCTACAATGAGCAGTTCTTC. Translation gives CASSQVGRPSSYNEQFF.

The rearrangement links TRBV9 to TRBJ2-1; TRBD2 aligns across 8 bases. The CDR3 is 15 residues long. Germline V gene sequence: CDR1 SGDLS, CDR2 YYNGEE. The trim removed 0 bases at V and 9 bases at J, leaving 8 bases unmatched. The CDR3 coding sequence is TGTGCCAGCAGCGTAGACGCGGGGGGCGCGGGTGAGCAGTTCTTC. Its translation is CASSVDAGGAGEQFF.

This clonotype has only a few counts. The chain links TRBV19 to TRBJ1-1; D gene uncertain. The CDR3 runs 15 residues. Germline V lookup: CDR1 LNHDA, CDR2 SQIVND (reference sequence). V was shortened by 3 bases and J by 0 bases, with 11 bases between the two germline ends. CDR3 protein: CASSMRGTMNTEAFF. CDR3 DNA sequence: TGTGCCAGTAGTATGAGAGGCACCATGAACACTGAAGCTTTCTTT.

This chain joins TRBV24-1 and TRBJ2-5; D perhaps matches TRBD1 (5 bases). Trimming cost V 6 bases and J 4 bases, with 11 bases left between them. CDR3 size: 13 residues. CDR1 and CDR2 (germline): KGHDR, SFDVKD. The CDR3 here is CATSLDIGETQYF. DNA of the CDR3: TGTGCCACCAGTCTGGACATAGGAGAGACCCAGTACTTC.

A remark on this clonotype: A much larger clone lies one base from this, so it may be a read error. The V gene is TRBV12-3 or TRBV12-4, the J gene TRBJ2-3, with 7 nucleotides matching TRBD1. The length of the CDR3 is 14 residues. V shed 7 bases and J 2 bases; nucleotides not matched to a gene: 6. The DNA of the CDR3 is TGTGCCAGCAAGTGGACAGGCGACACAGATACGCAGTATTTT. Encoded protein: CASKWTGDTDTQYF.

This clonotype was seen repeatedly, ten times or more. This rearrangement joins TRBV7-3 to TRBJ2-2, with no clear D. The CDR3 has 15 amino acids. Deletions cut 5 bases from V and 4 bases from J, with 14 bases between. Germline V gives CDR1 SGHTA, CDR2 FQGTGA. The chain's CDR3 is CASSHTPRGTGELFF. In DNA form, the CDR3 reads TGTGCCAGCAGCCACACTCCAAGAGGCACCGGGGAGCTGTTTTTT.

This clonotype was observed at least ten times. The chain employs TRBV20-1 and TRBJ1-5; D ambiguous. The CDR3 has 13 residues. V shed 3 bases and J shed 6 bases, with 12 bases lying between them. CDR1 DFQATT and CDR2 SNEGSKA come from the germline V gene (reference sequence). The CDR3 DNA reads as TGCAGTGCTAGCAGAGGGATGGCTCAGCCCCAGCATTTT. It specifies CSASRGMAQPQHF.

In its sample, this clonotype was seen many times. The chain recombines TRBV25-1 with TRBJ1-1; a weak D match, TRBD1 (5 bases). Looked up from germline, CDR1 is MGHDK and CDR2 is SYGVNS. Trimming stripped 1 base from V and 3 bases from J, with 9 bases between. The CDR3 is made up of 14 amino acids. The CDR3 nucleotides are TGTGCCAGCAGTGAATGGGGGAAGGACACTGAAGCTTTCTTT. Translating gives CASSEWGKDTEAFF.

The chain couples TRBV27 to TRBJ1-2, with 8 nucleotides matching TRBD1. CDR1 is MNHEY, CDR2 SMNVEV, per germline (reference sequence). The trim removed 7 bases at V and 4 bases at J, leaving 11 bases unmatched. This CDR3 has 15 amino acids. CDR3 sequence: CASKLIGTGAYGYTF. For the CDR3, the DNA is TGTGCCAGCAAGCTGATCGGGACAGGAGCCTATGGCTACACCTTC.

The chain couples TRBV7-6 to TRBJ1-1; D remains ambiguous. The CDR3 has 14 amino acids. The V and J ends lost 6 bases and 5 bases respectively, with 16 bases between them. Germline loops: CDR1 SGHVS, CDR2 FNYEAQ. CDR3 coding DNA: TGTGCCAGCAGTCGTCTGAACTCTGGGACTGAAGCTTTCTTT. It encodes CASSRLNSGTEAFF.

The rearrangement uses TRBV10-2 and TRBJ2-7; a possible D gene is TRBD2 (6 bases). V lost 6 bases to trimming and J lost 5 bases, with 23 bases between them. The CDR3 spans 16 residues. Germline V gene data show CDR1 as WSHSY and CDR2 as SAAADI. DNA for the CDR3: TGCGCCAGCAGCGTGTGGGTAAGGGGAGGACGGGACGAGCAGTACTTC. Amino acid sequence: CASSVWVRGGRDEQYF.

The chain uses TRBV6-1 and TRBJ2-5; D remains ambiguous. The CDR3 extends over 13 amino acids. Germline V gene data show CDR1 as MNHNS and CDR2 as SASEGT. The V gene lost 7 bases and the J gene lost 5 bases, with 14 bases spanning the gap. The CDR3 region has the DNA TGTGCCAGCATTTGGCAGCCTGAGGAGACCCAGTACTTC. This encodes CASIWQPEETQYF.

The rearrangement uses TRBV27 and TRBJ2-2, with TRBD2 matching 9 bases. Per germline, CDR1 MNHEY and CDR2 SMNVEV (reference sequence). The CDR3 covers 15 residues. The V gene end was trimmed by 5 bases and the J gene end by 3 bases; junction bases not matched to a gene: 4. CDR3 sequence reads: CASSSGGLYTGELFF. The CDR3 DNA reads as TGTGCCAGCAGTAGCGGGGGGCTGTACACCGGGGAGCTGTTTTTT.

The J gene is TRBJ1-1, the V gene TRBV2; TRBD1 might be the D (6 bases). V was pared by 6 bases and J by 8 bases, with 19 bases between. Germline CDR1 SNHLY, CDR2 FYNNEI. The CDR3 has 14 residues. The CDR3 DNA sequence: TGTGCCAGCAGAGACCGCCAGGGGTTTTTCGAAGCTTTCTTT. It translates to CASRDRQGFFEAFF.